Sequencing of this TCR beta chain was carried out in a study of shared clonotypes between healthy human individuals. Overall study: The study drew on two women and three men aged 18 to 49 as donors.

Ten or more counts support this clone. Assay: immunoSEQ multiplex PCR; the TCRdb copy retains only in-frame clones and omits some. The sample yields around 440,000 clones, approximately 80% seen once. This CDR3 spans 13 amino acids. The germline V gene has CDR1 SNHLY and CDR2 FYNNEI. Trimming took 7 bases from V and 1 from J, leaving 10 bases between them. The sample taken for sequencing was PBMCs. The chain recombines TRBV2 with TRBJ1-1; D is ambiguous. This clonotype was obtained from a woman between 40 and 55 years old in good health. Some clones in this sample may be carry-over from other donors' samples. The CDR3 coding sequence is TGTGCCAGCATTTGGCGGGCGAACACTGAAGCTTTCTTT. This gives the protein CASIWRANTEAFF.